There are a few counts of the clone carrying this TCR beta chain. Its antigen remains unidentified. Unique molecular identifiers were used to barcode this TCRbeta library. TCRdb ran MiXCR on the PCR reads and lists one entry per CDR3 protein. The sample holds under 250,000 distinct CDR3 sequences, more than 15% seen once. The data originate from a study of T-cell reconstitution after alpha-beta-depleted transplantation in children. General study results and limits: Alpha-beta T cells about two months after transplant reportedly derived from several hundred expanded graft clones. The origin of high day-60 TCRbeta diversity in some patients lay in surviving recipient T cells and thymic progenitors. When one year had passed after transplant, most T-cell counts and diversity came from newly produced T cells.

The V end was cut by 0 bases, the J end by 1 base, with 15 bases between. This CDR3 contains 17 residues. Germline V gene lookup returns CDR1 LGHDT and CDR2 YNNKEL (reference sequence). The input for sequencing was PBMCs, mostly from graft donor cells, taken 360 days after TCRalphabeta/CD19-depleted stem cell transplant. The chain links TRBV3-1 to TRBJ2-5; maybe TRBD1 (7 bases). This receptor was taken from a male patient aged 2-15 years who had a stem cell transplant for acute lymphoblastic leukemia, so the T cells may come from the graft donor. Here the CDR3 reads CASSQDFRQGGQETQYF. CDR3 nucleotide sequence: TGTGCCAGCAGCCAAGATTTTAGACAGGGAGGCCAAGAGACCCAGTACTTC.